The 9 T cell receptor beta chains below all came from one sample that was sequenced in a study of identical twins. TCRdb re-analysed the 5' RACE reads in MiXCR, keeping a single row per CDR3 protein. The sample holds fewer than 250,000 distinct CDR3 sequences; less than 9.5% are singletons and the top ten take 5% to 6%. Material for sequencing was memory (CD45RO+) T cells sorted from blood. The receptor set was obtained from a woman in her late teens or twenties in good health.

This chain connects TRBV14 to TRBJ1-1, with 8 bases that match TRBD1. The length of the CDR3 is 13 residues. V trimming: 0 bases; J trimming: 9 bases; junction bases outside the gene matches: 3. From germline, CDR1 is SGHDN and CDR2 FVKESK. In DNA, the CDR3 is TGTGCCAGCAGCCAAGATCGGACAGGGAAAGCTTTCTTT. Amino acid sequence: CASSQDRTGKAFF.

The rearrangement uses TRBV2 and TRBJ2-7, with D possibly being TRBD1 (6 bases). Germline loops: CDR1 SNHLY, CDR2 FYNNEI. This CDR3 has 9 residues. V gave up 8 bases and J gave up 10 bases, with 9 bases separating them. CDR3 sequence reads: CASGQPQYF. The CDR3 DNA reads as TGTGCCAGCGGACAGCCCCAGTACTTC.

This clonotype occurred a few times. The chain links TRBV20-1 to TRBJ1-2; 9 nucleotides match TRBD1. Germline V gene data show CDR1 as DFQATT and CDR2 as SNEGSKA (reference sequence). After removal of 3 bases from V and 3 bases from J, the junction contained 2 bases not matched to a gene. The CDR3 is 13 amino acids. This CDR3 reads CSARGDRDYGYTF. The CDR3 DNA follows: TGCAGTGCTAGGGGGGACAGGGACTATGGCTACACCTTC.

This clonotype was seen only a few times. The rearrangement uses TRBV12-3 or TRBV12-4 and TRBJ2-7; D is perhaps TRBD1 or TRBD2 (5 bases each). CDR3 size: 14 residues. The V gene lost 6 bases and the J gene lost 2 bases, with 14 bases spanning the gap. Written as DNA, the CDR3 is TGTGCCAGCAGGTACCGGGACGGGGCCTACGAGCAGTACTTC. Translation: CASRYRDGAYEQYF.

This clonotype was seen ten or more times. The V and J genes are TRBV3-1 and TRBJ2-1; D gene unclear. CDR1 and CDR2 (germline): LGHDT, YNNKEL (reference sequence). V was trimmed by 1 base and J by 0 bases, leaving 4 bases between them. The CDR3 has 14 residues. DNA for the CDR3: TGTGCCAGCAGCCAAGCGCCCTCCTACAATGAGCAGTTCTTC. Protein product: CASSQAPSYNEQFF.

This sequence joins TRBV7-9 and TRBJ1-2; D unclear. The length of the CDR3 is 13 residues. V was clipped by 5 bases and J by 5 bases, with 12 bases between them. In germline, CDR1 is SEHNR, CDR2 FQNEAQ (reference sequence). Written as DNA, the CDR3 is TGTGCCAGCAGCCCGCTAAGTGGGTATGGCTACACCTTC. Encoded protein: CASSPLSGYGYTF.

CDR3 loop: CASTHPGGLQKTTGELFF. CDR3 DNA: TGTGCCAGCACCCACCCCGGGGGTCTACAAAAGACCACCGGGGAGCTGTTTTTT. This chain links TRBV28 with TRBJ2-2, with D possibly being TRBD2 (6 bases). The germline V gene encodes CDR1 MDHEN and CDR2 SYDVKM. The CDR3 totals 18 residues. Deletions cut 7 bases from V and 4 bases from J, with 25 bases between.

The CDR3 nucleotides are TGTGCCAGCATTAGGGGCGGACAGGGGGCAACAGATACGCAGTATTTT. Protein sequence: CASIRGGQGATDTQYF. The chain combines TRBV5-5 with TRBJ2-3, with 11 bases identical to TRBD1. Germline V CDR1 and CDR2: SGHKS, YYEKEE (reference sequence). The junction had 9 bases not matched to a gene; V was cut back by 6 bases and J by 3 bases. The CDR3 sequence is 16 residues long.

This clonotype came up a few times. This chain links TRBV11-2 with TRBJ1-1; the D is unclear. Germline V CDR1 and CDR2: SGHAT, FQNNGV. There are 14 residues in the CDR3. V gave up 6 bases and J gave up 10 bases, with 21 bases separating them. Written as DNA, the CDR3 is TGTGCCAGCAGTCCGCCCACAGTCCCCGGGCGAGCTTTCTTT. It specifies CASSPPTVPGRAFF.